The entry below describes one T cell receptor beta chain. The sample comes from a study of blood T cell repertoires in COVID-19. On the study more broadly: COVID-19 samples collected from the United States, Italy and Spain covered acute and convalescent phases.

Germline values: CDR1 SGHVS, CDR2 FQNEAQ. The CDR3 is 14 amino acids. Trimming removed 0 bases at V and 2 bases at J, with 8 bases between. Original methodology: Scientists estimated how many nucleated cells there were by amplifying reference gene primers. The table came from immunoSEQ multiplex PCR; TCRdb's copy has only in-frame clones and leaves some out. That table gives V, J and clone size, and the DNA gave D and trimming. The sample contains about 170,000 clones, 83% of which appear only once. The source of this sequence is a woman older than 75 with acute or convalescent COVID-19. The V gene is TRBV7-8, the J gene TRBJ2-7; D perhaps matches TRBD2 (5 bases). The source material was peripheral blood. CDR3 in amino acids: CASSLAGETYEQYF. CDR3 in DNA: TGTGCCAGCAGCTTAGCGGGAGAAACCTACGAGCAGTACTTC.